The next 22 T cell receptor beta chains were all read from a single sample in a study of metastatic and nonmetastatic thyroid tumors. TCRdb re-called the PCR reads through MiXCR. The table lists 7,500 to 10,000 clones, 35% to 45% of them singletons. Treatment of any kind had been given to no patient before thyroid surgery. The sequencing sample was made of tumor tissue. These receptors were taken from a female donor with papillary thyroid cancer or a benign thyroid nodule (not recorded which). Some clones in this sample may be carry-over from other donors' samples.

The chain links TRBV5-1 to TRBJ2-2, with 9 bases that match TRBD1. The CDR3 is 14 amino acids. Trimming removed 0 bases from V and 6 bases from J; junction bases left unmatched: 0. Germline V gene lookup returns CDR1 SGHRS and CDR2 YFSETQ. The CDR3, as DNA: TGCGCCAGCAGCTTGGGACAGGGGGCCGGGGAGCTGTTTTTT. Amino acid sequence: CASSLGQGAGELFF. The full variable domain, its missing parts supplied by reference TRBV5-1 and TRBJ2-2, is KAGVTQTPRYLIKTRGQQVTLSCSPISGHRSVSWYQQTPGQGLQFLFEYFSETQRNKGNFPGRFSGRQFSNSRSEMNVSTLELGDSALYLCASSLGQGAGELFFGEGSRLTVL.

This clone has a handful of counts. The gene calls are TRBV7-9 and TRBJ2-5, with 10 bases lining up with TRBD1. The CDR3 sequence is 16 residues long. The germline CDR1 and CDR2 sequences are SEHNR and FQNEAQ (reference sequence). V lost 5 bases, J lost 5 bases, and 11 bases stayed unmatched. The CDR3 protein is CASSNRDRGVFETQYF. DNA of the CDR3: TGTGCCAGCAGCAACCGGGACAGGGGTGTTTTCGAGACCCAGTACTTC. The full variable domain, completed using reference TRBV7-9 and TRBJ2-5, is DTGVSQNPRHKITKRGQNVTFRCDPISEHNRLYWYRQTLGQGPEFLTYFQNEAQLEKSRLLSDRFSAERPKGSFSTLEIQRTEQGDSAMYLCASSNRDRGVFETQYFGPGTRLLVL.

This clone is labeled medium-sized. This sequence joins TRBV7-3 and TRBJ1-1, with D perhaps TRBD1 (5 bases). The CDR3 is 16 amino acids. The V and J ends lost 2 bases and 1 base respectively, with 14 bases between them. Per germline, CDR1 SGHTA and CDR2 FQGTGA. CDR3 residues: CASSLSPGTANTEAFF. The CDR3 region has the DNA TGTGCCAGCAGCTTATCGCCCGGGACGGCGAACACTGAAGCTTTCTTT. The full variable domain, rest sourced from reference TRBV7-3 and TRBJ1-1, is GAGVSQTPSNKVTEKGKYVELRCDPISGHTALYWYRQSLGQGPEFLIYFQGTGAADDSGLPNDRFFAVRPEGSVSTLKIQRTERGDSAVYLCASSLSPGTANTEAFFGQGTRLTVV.

The genes are TRBV6-4 and TRBJ1-1; 7 bases align to TRBD1. The CDR3 length is 14 residues. CDR1 is MRHNA and CDR2 is SNTAGT in the germline V gene. V lost 6 bases, J lost 3 bases, and 7 bases stayed unmatched. The chain's CDR3 is CASSRQGGDTEAFF. CDR3 bases: TGTGCCAGCAGCAGACAGGGAGGAGACACTGAAGCTTTCTTT.

The chain is built from TRBV6-1 and TRBJ2-2; the match to TRBD2 covers 14 bases. The germline gives CDR1 MNHNS, CDR2 SASEGT. The V and J ends lost 3 bases and 7 bases, in that order; junction bases with no gene match: 7. The CDR3 contains 17 residues. The CDR3 nucleotides are TGTGCCAGCAGTGACACCGGGACTAGCGGGGGCCACGGGGAGCTGTTTTTT. Amino acids: CASSDTGTSGGHGELFF.

V and J are TRBV20-1 and TRBJ1-2; possible D gene TRBD1, 6 bases. The CDR3 loop spans 13 amino acids. Germline V gene lookup returns CDR1 DFQATT and CDR2 SNEGSKA (reference sequence). V shed 3 bases and J shed 4 bases, with 12 bases lying between them. The CDR3 here is CSASQPRGYGYTF. The CDR3 DNA reads as TGCAGTGCTAGCCAACCCAGGGGCTATGGCTACACCTTC.

V usage is TRBV11-2 and J usage is TRBJ1-2, with D possibly TRBD1 on 6 matching bases. Germline V CDR1 and CDR2: SGHAT, FQNNGV. V was trimmed by 1 base and J by 7 bases, leaving 22 bases between them. The CDR3 covers 17 residues. The CDR3 loop is CASSLVFLQGNMGGYTF. The CDR3 nucleotides are TGTGCCAGCAGCTTAGTTTTCCTTCAGGGGAACATGGGTGGCTACACCTTC.

This clone was picked up a small number of times. The CDR3 bases are TGTGCCAGCGGACCATTACAGGGTACGGAAGAGCAGTACTTC. Protein sequence: CASGPLQGTEEQYF. The chain has TRBV2 and TRBJ2-7; TRBD1 might be the D (6 bases). The CDR3 runs 14 residues. V was shortened by 8 bases and J by 7 bases, with 21 bases between the two germline ends. Germline V CDR1 and CDR2: SNHLY, FYNNEI. The full variable domain, with the rest looked up from reference TRBV2 and TRBJ2-7, is EPEVTQTPSHQVTQMGQEVILRCVPISNHLYFYWYRQILGQKVEFLVSFYNNEISEKSEIFDDQFSVERPDGSNFTLKIRSTKLEDSAMYFCASGPLQGTEEQYFGPGTRLTVT.

This chain joins TRBV12-3 or TRBV12-4 and TRBJ1-2; 12 bases are shared with TRBD1. Trimming at V came to 6 bases and at J to 3 bases, leaving 5 bases not matched to a gene. This CDR3 region has 15 residues. The CDR3 sequence: CASSLGQGADYGYTF. CDR3 nucleotides: TGTGCCAGCAGCTTGGGACAGGGGGCCGACTATGGCTACACCTTC.

This clone turned up a few times. The rearrangement uses TRBV6-2 or TRBV6-3 and TRBJ1-1; D may be TRBD1 (5 bases). Trimming removed 4 bases at V and 3 bases at J, with 12 bases between. The CDR3 totals 14 residues. Looked up from germline, CDR1 is MNHEY and CDR2 is SVGEGT. CDR3 sequence (DNA): TGTGCCAGCAGTTGGAAGGGGATGCACACTGAAGCTTTCTTT. Translating gives CASSWKGMHTEAFF.

This sequence joins TRBV28 and TRBJ2-5; the D is unclear. Germline-derived CDR1 and CDR2 are MDHEN and SYDVKM. CDR3 size: 14 residues. Trimming pared 2 bases from V and 5 bases from J, leaving 12 bases between. The CDR3 DNA is TGTGCCAGCAGTTTAAAGTCGGAGATTGAGACCCAGTACTTC. Translation gives CASSLKSEIETQYF.

This chain uses TRBV27 with TRBJ2-7; D is tentatively TRBD1 or TRBD2 (6 bases each). The CDR3 is 14 amino acids. From germline, CDR1 is MNHEY and CDR2 SMNVEV (reference sequence). V lost 7 bases and J lost 1, with 14 bases in between. CDR3 protein: CASKGGRLSYEQYF. In DNA form, the CDR3 reads TGTGCCAGCAAGGGGGGCCGTCTATCCTACGAGCAGTACTTC.

This chain connects TRBV7-9 to TRBJ2-2; D remains unclear. Germline-derived CDR1 and CDR2 are SEHNR and FQNEAQ (reference sequence). The CDR3 covers 15 residues. V lost 0 bases to trimming and J lost 1 base, with 6 bases between them. The CDR3 sequence is CASSLAFRNTGELFF. DNA of the CDR3: TGTGCCAGCAGCTTAGCGTTCCGGAACACCGGGGAGCTGTTTTTT.

This clone appeared a single time. The sample contains more than one DNA sequence encoding this CDR3. The rearrangement uses TRBV7-3 and TRBJ1-3; no definite D call. Trimming shortened V by 1 base and J by 3 bases, and 10 bases separated the two germline ends. Per germline, CDR1 SGHTA and CDR2 FQGTGA. The CDR3 length is 15 residues. CDR3 bases: TGTGCCAGCAGCTTAAGTGGAGGGTTTGGAAACACCATATATTTT. Protein: CASSLSGGFGNTIYF. Variable domain in full (rest from reference TRBV7-3 and TRBJ1-3): GAGVSQTPSNKVTEKGKYVELRCDPISGHTALYWYRQSLGQGPEFLIYFQGTGAADDSGLPNDRFFAVRPEGSVSTLKIQRTERGDSAVYLCASSLSGGFGNTIYFGEGSWLTVV.

This clone was counted between two and nine times. The V and J genes are TRBV12-3 or TRBV12-4 and TRBJ2-1; D may be TRBD2 (6 bases). V lost 2 bases to trimming and J lost 9 bases, with 14 bases between them. CDR3 size: 14 residues. CDR3 bases: TGTGCCAGCAGTTTAACGACGGGAGTAGCTGAGCAGTTCTTC. It yields the protein CASSLTTGVAEQFF.

This chain joins TRBV11-2 and TRBJ2-2; D gene ambiguous. CDR3 size: 14 residues. V gave up 3 bases and J gave up 8 bases, with 13 bases separating them. The germline gives CDR1 SGHAT, CDR2 FQNNGV. In DNA form, the CDR3 reads TGTGCCAGCAGCTTGGTTCCCCCACCGGGGGAGCTGTTTTTT. It yields the protein CASSLVPPPGELFF.

This clone occurred a few times. The gene calls are TRBV19 and TRBJ1-5, with D uncertain. V was clipped by 5 bases and J by 4 bases, with 9 bases between them. Germline V gene data show CDR1 as LNHDA and CDR2 as SQIVND (reference sequence). The CDR3 sequence is 13 residues long. The CDR3 DNA reads TGTGCCAGTAGTTTTAACAGAAATCAGCCCCAGCATTTT. Amino acids: CASSFNRNQPQHF.

This clone is labeled as medium-sized. The rearrangement uses TRBV20-1 and TRBJ1-5; 9 positions agree with TRBD1. Germline CDR1 is DFQATT and CDR2 is SNEGSKA (reference sequence). CDR3 length: 13 residues. Trimming cost V 3 bases and J 5 bases; bases outside gene matches: 2. This chain's CDR3 is CSARGTGYQPQHF. The CDR3 coding sequence is TGCAGTGCTAGGGGGACAGGGTATCAGCCCCAGCATTTT.

The CDR3 region is CASRQVGYTF. In DNA form, the CDR3 reads TGTGCCAGCAGGCAGGTTGGCTACACCTTC. The gene calls are TRBV6-1 and TRBJ1-2; D is unresolved. The CDR3 totals 10 residues. Germline V lookup: CDR1 MNHNS, CDR2 SASEGT. The V gene lost 6 bases and the J gene lost 7 bases, with 6 bases spanning the gap.

By frequency in the sample, this clone is medium-sized (0.01 to 0.1%). Just one base apart from a much larger clone, this may be a read error. V is TRBV7-2 and J is TRBJ2-7; tentatively, D is TRBD1 (5 bases). Trimming took 1 base from V and 5 from J, leaving 15 bases between them. From germline, CDR1 is SGHTA and CDR2 FQGNSA. This CDR3 contains 15 residues. In nucleotides, the CDR3 is TGTGCCAGCAGCTTAGAGGTTTGGGGCCCCGACGAGCAGTACTTC. Amino acids: CASSLEVWGPDEQYF.

The chain has TRBV28 and TRBJ1-6, with unresolved D. The germline V gene has CDR1 MDHEN and CDR2 SYDVKM. The CDR3 length is 15 residues. Trimming took off 2 bases at V and 7 bases at J, with 12 bases between the two ends. CDR3 coding DNA: TGTGCCAGCAGTTTACTGGCAGCCATCAATTCACCCCTCCACTTT. Its translation: CASSLLAAINSPLHF.

A remark on this clone: Other DNA variants within this sample encode the same CDR3. In DNA form, the CDR3 reads TGCAGTGCTAGAGACAGCTATGGCTACACCTTC. Translated, it gives CSARDSYGYTF. The rearrangement joins TRBV20-1 to TRBJ1-2; D is ambiguous. Per the germline V gene, CDR1 is DFQATT and CDR2 is SNEGSKA (reference sequence). The CDR3 loop spans 11 amino acids. With 0 bases removed from V and 4 bases from J, the gap between germline ends came to 3 bases.